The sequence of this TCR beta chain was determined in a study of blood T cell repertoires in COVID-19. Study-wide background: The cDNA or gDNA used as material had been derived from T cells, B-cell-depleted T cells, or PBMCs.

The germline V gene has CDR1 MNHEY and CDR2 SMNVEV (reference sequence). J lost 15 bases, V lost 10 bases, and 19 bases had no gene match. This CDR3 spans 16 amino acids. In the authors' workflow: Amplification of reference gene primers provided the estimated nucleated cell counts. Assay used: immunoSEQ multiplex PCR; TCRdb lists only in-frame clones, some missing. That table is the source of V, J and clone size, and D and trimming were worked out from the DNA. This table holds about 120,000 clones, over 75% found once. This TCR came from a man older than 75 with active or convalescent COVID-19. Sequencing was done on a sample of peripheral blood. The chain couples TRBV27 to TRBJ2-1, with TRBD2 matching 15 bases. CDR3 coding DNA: TGTGCCACCCAGCAGTTTAGGACTAGCGGGGGGGTCCCGGGGTTCTTC. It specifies CATQQFRTSGGVPGFF.